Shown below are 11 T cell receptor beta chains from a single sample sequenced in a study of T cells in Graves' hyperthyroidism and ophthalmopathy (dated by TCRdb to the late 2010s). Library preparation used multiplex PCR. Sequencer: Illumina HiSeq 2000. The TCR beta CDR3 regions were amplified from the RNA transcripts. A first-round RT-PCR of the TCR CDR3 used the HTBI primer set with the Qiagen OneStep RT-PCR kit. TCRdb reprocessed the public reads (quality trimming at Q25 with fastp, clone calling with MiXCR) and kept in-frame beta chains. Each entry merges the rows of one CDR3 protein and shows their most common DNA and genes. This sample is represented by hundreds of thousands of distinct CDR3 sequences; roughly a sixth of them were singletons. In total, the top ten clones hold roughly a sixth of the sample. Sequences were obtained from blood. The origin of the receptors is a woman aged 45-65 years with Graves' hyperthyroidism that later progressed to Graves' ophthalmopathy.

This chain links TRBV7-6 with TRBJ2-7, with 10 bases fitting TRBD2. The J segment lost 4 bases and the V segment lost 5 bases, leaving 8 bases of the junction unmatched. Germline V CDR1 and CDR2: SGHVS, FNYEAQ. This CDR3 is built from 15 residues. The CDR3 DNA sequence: TGTGCCAGCAGCAATAGCGGGGGGTTTGGGTACGAGCAGTACTTC. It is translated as CASSNSGGFGYEQYF.

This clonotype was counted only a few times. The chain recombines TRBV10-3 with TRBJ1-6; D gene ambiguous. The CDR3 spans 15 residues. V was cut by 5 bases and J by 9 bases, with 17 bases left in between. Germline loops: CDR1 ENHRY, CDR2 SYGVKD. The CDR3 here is CAISPSGRAGSPLHF. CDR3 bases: TGTGCCATCAGTCCCTCGGGGAGGGCGGGTTCACCCCTCCACTTT.

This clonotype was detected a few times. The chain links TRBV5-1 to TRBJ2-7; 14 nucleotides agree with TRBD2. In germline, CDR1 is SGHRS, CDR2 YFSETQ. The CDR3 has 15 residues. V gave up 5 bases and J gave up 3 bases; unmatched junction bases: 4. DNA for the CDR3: TGCGCCAGCAGATCCGGGACTAGCGGGGGCTACGAGCAGTACTTC. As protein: CASRSGTSGGYEQYF.

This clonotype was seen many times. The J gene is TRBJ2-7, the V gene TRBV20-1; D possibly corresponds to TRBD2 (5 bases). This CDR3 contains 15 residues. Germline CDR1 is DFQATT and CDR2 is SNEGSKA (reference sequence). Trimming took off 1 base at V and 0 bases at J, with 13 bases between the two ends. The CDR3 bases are TGCAGTGCTAGAGCCCCTGTGGGGAGCTCCTACGAGCAGTACTTC. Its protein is CSARAPVGSSYEQYF.

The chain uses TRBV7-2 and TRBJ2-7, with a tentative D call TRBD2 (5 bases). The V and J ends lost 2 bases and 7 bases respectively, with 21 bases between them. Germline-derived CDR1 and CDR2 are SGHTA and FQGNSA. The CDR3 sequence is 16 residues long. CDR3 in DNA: TGTGCCAGCAGCTTACTCGCGGGCGCCCCGTGGGAGGAGCAGTACTTC. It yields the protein CASSLLAGAPWEEQYF. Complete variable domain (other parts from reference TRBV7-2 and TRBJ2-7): GAGVSQSPSNKVTEKGKDVELRCDPISGHTALYWYRQSLGQGLEFLIYFQGNSAPDKSGLPSDRFSAERTGGSVSTLTIQRTQQEDSAVYLCASSLLAGAPWEEQYFGPGTRLTVT.

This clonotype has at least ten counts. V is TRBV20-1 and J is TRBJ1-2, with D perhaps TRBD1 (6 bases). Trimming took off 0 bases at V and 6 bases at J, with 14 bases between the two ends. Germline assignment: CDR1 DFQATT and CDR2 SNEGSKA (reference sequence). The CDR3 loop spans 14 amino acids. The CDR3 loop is CSARDPGRGNGYTF. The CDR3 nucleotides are TGCAGTGCTAGAGACCCGGGCAGGGGAAATGGCTACACCTTC.

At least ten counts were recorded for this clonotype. The CDR3, as DNA: TGCAGTGCTGAAACCGGGAGCCAGAGAGATCAGCCCCAGCATTTT. Translating it yields CSAETGSQRDQPQHF. This chain connects TRBV20-1 to TRBJ1-5, with D uncertain. V was pared by 5 bases and J by 5 bases, with 19 bases between. In germline, CDR1 is DFQATT, CDR2 SNEGSKA (reference sequence). The CDR3 consists of 15 residues.

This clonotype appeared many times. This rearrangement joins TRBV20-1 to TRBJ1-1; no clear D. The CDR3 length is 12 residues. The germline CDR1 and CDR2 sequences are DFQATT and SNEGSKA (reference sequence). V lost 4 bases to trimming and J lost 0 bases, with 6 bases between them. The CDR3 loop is CSATRMNTEAFF. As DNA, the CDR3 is TGCAGTGCTACGCGGATGAACACTGAAGCTTTCTTT.

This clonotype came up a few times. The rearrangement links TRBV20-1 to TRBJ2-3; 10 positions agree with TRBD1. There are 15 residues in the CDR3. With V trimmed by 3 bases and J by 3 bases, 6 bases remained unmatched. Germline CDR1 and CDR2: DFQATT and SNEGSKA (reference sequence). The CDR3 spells CSARRQGARTDTQYF. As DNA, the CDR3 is TGCAGTGCTAGGCGACAGGGGGCTAGGACAGATACGCAGTATTTT.

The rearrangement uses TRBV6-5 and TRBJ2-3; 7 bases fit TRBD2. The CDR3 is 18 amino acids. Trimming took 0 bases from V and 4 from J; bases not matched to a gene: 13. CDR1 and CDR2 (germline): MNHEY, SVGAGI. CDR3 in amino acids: CASSYSKLAGGRADTQYF. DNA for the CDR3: TGTGCCAGCAGTTACTCGAAGCTGGCTGGGGGGAGGGCAGATACGCAGTATTTT.

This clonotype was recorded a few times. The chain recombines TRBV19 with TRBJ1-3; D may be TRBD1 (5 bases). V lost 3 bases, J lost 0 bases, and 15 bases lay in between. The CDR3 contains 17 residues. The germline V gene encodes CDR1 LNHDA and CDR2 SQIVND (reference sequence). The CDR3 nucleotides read TGTGCCAGTAGTATGGAAGACGGGGGAGTCTCTGGAAACACCATATATTTT. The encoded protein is CASSMEDGGVSGNTIYF.